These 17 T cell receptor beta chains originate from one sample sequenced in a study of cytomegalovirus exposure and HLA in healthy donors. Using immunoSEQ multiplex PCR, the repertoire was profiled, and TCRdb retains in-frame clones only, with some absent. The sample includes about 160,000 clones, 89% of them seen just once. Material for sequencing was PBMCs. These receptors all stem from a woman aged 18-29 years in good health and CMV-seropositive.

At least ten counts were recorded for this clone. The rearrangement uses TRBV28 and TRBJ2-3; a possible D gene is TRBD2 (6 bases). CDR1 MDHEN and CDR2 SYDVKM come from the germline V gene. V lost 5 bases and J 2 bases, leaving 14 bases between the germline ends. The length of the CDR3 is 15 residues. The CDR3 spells CASSPPAGLTDTQYF. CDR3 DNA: TGTGCCAGCAGTCCCCCAGCGGGCCTCACAGATACGCAGTATTTT.

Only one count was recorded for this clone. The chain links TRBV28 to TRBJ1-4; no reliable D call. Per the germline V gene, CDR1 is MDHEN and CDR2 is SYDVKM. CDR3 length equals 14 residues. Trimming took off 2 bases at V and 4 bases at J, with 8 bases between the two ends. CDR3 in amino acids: CASSLTPVNEKLFF. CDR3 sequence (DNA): TGTGCCAGCAGTTTAACCCCGGTTAATGAAAAACTGTTTTTT.

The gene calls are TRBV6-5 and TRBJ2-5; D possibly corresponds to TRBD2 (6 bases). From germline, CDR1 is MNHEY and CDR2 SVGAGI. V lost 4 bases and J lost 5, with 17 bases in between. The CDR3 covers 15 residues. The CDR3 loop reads CASSFRDLGDETQYF. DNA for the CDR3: TGTGCCAGCAGTTTCCGGGACTTGGGGGATGAGACCCAGTACTTC.

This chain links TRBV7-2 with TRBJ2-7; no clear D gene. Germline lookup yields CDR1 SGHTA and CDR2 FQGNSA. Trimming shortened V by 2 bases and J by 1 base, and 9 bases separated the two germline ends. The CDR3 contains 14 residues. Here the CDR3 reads CASSLQTPSYEQYF. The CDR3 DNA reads TGTGCCAGCAGCTTACAGACACCATCCTACGAGCAGTACTTC.

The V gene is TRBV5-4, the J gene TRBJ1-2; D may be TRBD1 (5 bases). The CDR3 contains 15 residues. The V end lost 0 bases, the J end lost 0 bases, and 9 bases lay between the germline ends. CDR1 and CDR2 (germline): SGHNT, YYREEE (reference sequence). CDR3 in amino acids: CASSLATDTNYGYTF. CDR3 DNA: TGTGCCAGCAGCTTGGCGACAGATACTAACTATGGCTACACCTTC.

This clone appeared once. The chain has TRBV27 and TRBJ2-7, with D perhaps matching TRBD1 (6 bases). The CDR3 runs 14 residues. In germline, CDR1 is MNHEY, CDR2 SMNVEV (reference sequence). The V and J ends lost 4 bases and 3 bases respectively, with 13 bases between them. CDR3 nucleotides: TGTGCCAGCAGTTACTACACAGGGAACTACGAGCAGTACTTC. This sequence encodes CASSYYTGNYEQYF.

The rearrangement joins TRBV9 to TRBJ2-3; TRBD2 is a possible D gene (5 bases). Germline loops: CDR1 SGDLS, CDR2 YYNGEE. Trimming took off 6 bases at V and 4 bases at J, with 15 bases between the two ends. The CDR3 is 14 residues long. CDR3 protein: CASMSRAGSDTQYF. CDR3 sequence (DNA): TGTGCCAGCATGAGTAGGGCGGGTTCAGATACGCAGTATTTT.

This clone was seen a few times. This chain's CDR3 is CSVVRGDTEAFF. The CDR3 DNA is TGCAGCGTTGTCAGGGGGGACACTGAAGCTTTCTTT. V usage is TRBV29-1 and J usage is TRBJ1-1; 7 positions match TRBD1. With 4 bases clipped from V and 3 bases from J, the junction kept 2 bases outside the gene matches. CDR3 size: 12 residues. Looked up from germline, CDR1 is SQVTM and CDR2 is ANQGSEA. Supplemented by reference TRBV29-1 and TRBJ1-1, the full variable domain reads SAVISQKPSRDICQRGTSLTIQCQVDSQVTMMFWYRQQPGQSLTLIATANQGSEATYESGFVIDKFPISRPNLTFSTLTVSNMSPEDSSIYLCSVVRGDTEAFFGQGTRLTVV.

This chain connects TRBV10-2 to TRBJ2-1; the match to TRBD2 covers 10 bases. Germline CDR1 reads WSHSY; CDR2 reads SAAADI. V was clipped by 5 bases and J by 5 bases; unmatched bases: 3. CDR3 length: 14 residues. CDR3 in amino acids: CASSLAGGHNEQFF. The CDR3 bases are TGCGCCAGCAGTTTAGCGGGAGGCCACAATGAGCAGTTCTTC.

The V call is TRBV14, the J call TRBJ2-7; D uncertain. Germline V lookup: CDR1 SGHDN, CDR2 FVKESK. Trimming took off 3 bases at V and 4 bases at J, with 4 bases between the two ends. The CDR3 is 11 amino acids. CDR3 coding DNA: TGTGCCAGCAGCCAGCGGTACGAGCAGTACTTC. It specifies CASSQRYEQYF.

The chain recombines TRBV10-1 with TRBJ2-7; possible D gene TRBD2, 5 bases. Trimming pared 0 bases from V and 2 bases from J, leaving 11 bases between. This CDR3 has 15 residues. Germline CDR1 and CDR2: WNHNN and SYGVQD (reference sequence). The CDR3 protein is CASSESIGVAYEQYF. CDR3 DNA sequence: TGCGCCAGCAGTGAGTCGATCGGGGTAGCCTACGAGCAGTACTTC.

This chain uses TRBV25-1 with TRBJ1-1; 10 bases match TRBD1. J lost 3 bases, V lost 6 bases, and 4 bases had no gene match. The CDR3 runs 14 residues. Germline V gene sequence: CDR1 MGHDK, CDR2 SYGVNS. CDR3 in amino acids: CASRGGQGDTEAFF. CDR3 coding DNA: TGTGCCAGCAGAGGTGGACAGGGGGACACTGAAGCTTTCTTT.

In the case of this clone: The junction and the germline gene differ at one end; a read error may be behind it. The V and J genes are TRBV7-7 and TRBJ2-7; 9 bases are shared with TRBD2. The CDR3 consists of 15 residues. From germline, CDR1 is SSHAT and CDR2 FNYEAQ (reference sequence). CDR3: CASSPGASGNYEQYF. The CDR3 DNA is TGTGCTAGCAGCCCAGGGGCTAGCGGGAACTACGAGCAGTACTTC. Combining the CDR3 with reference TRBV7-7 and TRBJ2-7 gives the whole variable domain GAGVSQSPRYKVTKRGQDVTLRCDPISSHATLYWYQQALGQGPEFLTYFNYEAQPDKSGLPSDRFSAERPEGSISTLTIQRTEQRDSAMYRCASSPGASGNYEQYFGPGTRLTVT.

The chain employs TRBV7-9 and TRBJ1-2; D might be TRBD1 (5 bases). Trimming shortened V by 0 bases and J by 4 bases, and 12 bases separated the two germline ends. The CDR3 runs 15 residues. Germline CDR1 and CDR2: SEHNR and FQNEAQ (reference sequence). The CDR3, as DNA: TGTGCCAGCAGCTTAGCGGCAGGGATAGGCTATGGCTACACCTTC. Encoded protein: CASSLAAGIGYGYTF.

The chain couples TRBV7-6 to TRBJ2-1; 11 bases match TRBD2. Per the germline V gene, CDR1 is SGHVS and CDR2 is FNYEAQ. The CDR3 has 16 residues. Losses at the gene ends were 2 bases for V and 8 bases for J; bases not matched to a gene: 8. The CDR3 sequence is CASSLLLAGGGDEQFF. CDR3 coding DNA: TGTGCCAGCAGCTTACTTCTAGCGGGAGGTGGGGATGAGCAGTTCTTC.

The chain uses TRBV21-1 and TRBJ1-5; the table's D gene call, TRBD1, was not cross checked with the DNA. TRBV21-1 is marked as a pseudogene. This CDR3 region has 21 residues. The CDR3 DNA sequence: TGTGCCAGCAGCCTAAAAGATAACCGGCCGGGACAGGGGGCTCTTTCTCAGCCCCAGCATTTT. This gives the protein CASSLKDNRPGQGALSQPQHF.

The CDR3 is CATSREGQGQETQYF. The CDR3 DNA reads as TGTGCCACCAGCAGAGAGGGACAGGGACAAGAGACCCAGTACTTC. The chain is built from TRBV15 and TRBJ2-5; TRBD1 matches at 9 bases. CDR3 length: 15 residues. With 0 bases clipped from V and 2 bases from J, the junction kept 1 base outside the gene matches. Germline V gene lookup returns CDR1 LNHNV and CDR2 YYDKDF (reference sequence).